This T cell receptor beta chain was profiled in a study of shared clonotypes between healthy human individuals. Study results and caveats: Shared across a few donors were about 4.8% of the naive CD4 clonotypes. Clonotypes which were not shared had lower generation probabilities than clonotypes that all four donors shared.

CDR3 size: 11 residues. Germline V gives CDR1 SQVTM, CDR2 ANQGSEA. It was at deep level that the assay was run. Libraries were prepared by immunoSEQ multiplex PCR; TCRdb keeps only in-frame clonotypes and omits some of them. The data hold some 1.1 million clones, with approximately 80% observed a single time. A remark on this clone: Its matching antigen is unknown. Germline and junction disagree at one end, which may indicate a read error.

The chain combines TRBV29-1 with TRBJ1-2; D ambiguous. The TCR originated in a man aged 18 to 30 in good health. Some clones in this sample may be carry-over from other donors' samples. Sequenced input: memory CD4+ T cells from PBMCs. Subset noted: CD45RA-negative fraction. The CDR3 nucleotides read TGCAGCGAGTCCTCAAACTACGGCTACATCTTC. This encodes CSESSNYGYIF.